A selection of T cell receptor beta chains follows, all from one sample in a study of technical replicates of blood from several donors. Using immunoSEQ multiplex PCR, the repertoire was profiled, and TCRdb retains in-frame clones only, with some absent. The sample records almost 70,000 clones, about nine tenths being singletons. Material for sequencing was PBMCs. These receptors originate from a human donor in good health. Some clones in this sample may be carry-over from other donors' samples. Each CDR3 is given with its conserved first and last residue. The D gene is left open where the match is weak. Some rows have no size entry. The others give once, few or many, or a class for an expanded clone.

j_call d_call v_call clone_size cdr3_aa cdr3_nt
TRBJ2-5 TRBD2 TRBV6-4 . CASSDSRLAGPRGETQYF TGTGCCAGCAGTGACTCTCGACTAGCGGGGCCTCGGGGAGAGACCCAGTACTTC
TRBJ1-2 . TRBV6-6 . CASSYPRAAPYGYTF TGTGCCAGCAGTTACCCGCGAGCTGCTCCTTATGGCTACACCTTC
TRBJ2-5 TRBD2 TRBV7-2 . CASSPEAGGLETQYF TGTGCCAGCAGCCCCGAAGCGGGGGGGCTGGAGACCCAGTACTTC
TRBJ2-5 TRBD2 TRBV15 . CATSGVAGGKETQYF TGTGCCACCAGCGGTGTGGCGGGGGGGAAGGAGACCCAGTACTTC
TRBJ2-7 . TRBV6-5 . CASSSTSSYEQYF TGTGCCAGCAGTTCGACTAGCTCCTACGAGCAGTACTTC
TRBJ2-2 TRBD1 TRBV7-9 . CASSLGGTGPGELFF TGTGCCAGCAGCTTAGGAGGGACAGGGCCCGGGGAGCTGTTTTTT
TRBJ1-5 . TRBV30 . CAWSKGIGQPQHF TGTGCCTGGAGTAAGGGGATTGGACAGCCCCAGCATTTT
TRBJ1-2 . TRBV10-3 . CAISEGQTRVNYGYTF TGTGCCATCAGTGAGGGTCAAACGAGAGTTAACTATGGCTACACCTTC
TRBJ2-3 . TRBV5-1 . CASSLVGVTDTQYF TGCGCCAGCAGCTTGGTAGGGGTCACAGATACGCAGTATTTT
TRBJ1-5 TRBD1 TRBV19 . CASSPGQGRGPNQPQHF TGTGCCAGTAGTCCCGGCCAGGGAAGGGGGCCAAATCAGCCCCAGCATTTT
TRBJ2-7 TRBD2 TRBV9 few CASSVATGGYEQYF TGTGCCAGCAGCGTAGCAACGGGGGGCTACGAGCAGTACTTC
TRBJ2-1 TRBD1 TRBV25-1 . CASTGHTGTGENNEQFF TGTGCCAGCACTGGGCATACCGGGACAGGGGAAAACAATGAGCAGTTCTTC
TRBJ2-7 . TRBV6-5 . CASSYSRQLSYEQYF TGTGCCAGCAGTTACTCGAGACAGCTCTCCTACGAGCAGTACTTC
TRBJ1-5 . TRBV4-2 once CASSQWHQGPVSNQPQHF TGTGCCAGCAGCCAGTGGCACCAGGGCCCAGTCAGCAATCAGCCCCAGCATTTT
TRBJ1-2 TRBD1 TRBV5-6 . CASRHKDRGPYGYTF TGTGCCAGCAGACACAAGGACAGGGGCCCCTATGGCTACACCTTC
TRBJ1-1 . TRBV9 . CASSATPNTEAFF TGTGCCAGCAGCGCCACACCGAACACTGAAGCTTTCTTT
TRBJ2-7 TRBD2 TRBV29-1 . CSVTLAGLGRKEQYF TGCAGCGTTACGTTAGCGGGACTTGGACGAAAAGAGCAGTACTTC
TRBJ2-2 TRBD2 TRBV5-1 . CASSLEGLNTGELFF TGCGCCAGCAGCTTGGAGGGACTAAACACCGGGGAGCTGTTTTTT
TRBJ1-2 TRBD1 TRBV5-4 . CASSVASGTGYYGYTF TGTGCCAGCAGCGTAGCTTCTGGGACAGGATACTATGGCTACACCTTC
TRBJ1-2 . TRBV6-5 . CASSYGGVGYTF TGTGCCAGCAGTTACGGAGGGGTCGGCTACACCTTC
TRBJ2-2 . TRBV4-3 . CASSQDSGANTGELFF TGCGCCAGCAGCCAAGATAGCGGAGCGAACACCGGGGAGCTGTTTTTT
TRBJ1-1 . TRBV5-1 . CASSLQGQGNTEAFF TGCGCCAGCAGCTTGCAGGGCCAGGGGAACACTGAAGCTTTCTTT
TRBJ1-1 TRBD1 TRBV6-5 . CASHRVNRGRTEAFF TGTGCCAGCCACAGAGTGAACAGGGGACGTACTGAAGCTTTCTTT
TRBJ2-4 . TRBV13 . CASSPGGNIQYF TGTGCCAGCAGCCCAGGGGGGAACATTCAGTACTTC
TRBJ2-1 TRBD2 TRBV13 few CASSLERERLNEQFF TGTGCCAGCAGCCTGGAGCGGGAGAGGCTCAATGAGCAGTTCTTC
TRBJ1-1 . TRBV27 . CASSLRGYGNTEAFF TGTGCCAGCAGTTTACGGGGGTACGGGAACACTGAAGCTTTCTTT
TRBJ2-7 . TRBV18 . CASSQPRGKGPLGEQYF TGTGCCAGCTCACAGCCTAGGGGAAAGGGTCCTCTTGGGGAGCAGTACTTC
TRBJ1-2 . TRBV19 . CASNTGGGAHGYTF TGTGCCAGTAACACGGGCGGGGGAGCCCATGGCTACACCTTC
TRBJ2-1 TRBD2 TRBV7-2 . CASSLKGLVSDEQFF TGTGCCAGCAGCTTAAAGGGACTAGTTAGCGATGAGCAGTTCTTC
TRBJ1-4 TRBD1 TRBV19 . CASRGQAAEKLFF TGTGCCAGTAGAGGACAGGCCGCTGAAAAACTGTTTTTT
TRBJ1-2 TRBD1 TRBV18 . CASSPGQGNYGYTF TGTGCCAGCTCACCGGGACAGGGGAACTATGGCTACACCTTC
TRBJ2-7 TRBD1 TRBV5-1 . CASSSRTGWEQYF TGCGCCAGCAGCTCGAGGACAGGGTGGGAGCAGTACTTC
TRBJ2-3 TRBD2 TRBV7-3 . CASSSRTSGTNTDTQYF TGTGCCAGCAGCTCTCGGACTAGCGGGACCAACACAGATACGCAGTATTTT
TRBJ2-1 TRBD2 TRBV10-3 . CAISEMGLGVYNEQFF TGTGCCATCAGTGAGATGGGACTAGGGGTCTACAATGAGCAGTTCTTC
TRBJ1-1 . TRBV6-6 . CASSGQNTEAFF TGTGCCAGCAGCGGACAGAACACTGAAGCTTTCTTT
TRBJ1-6 . TRBV7-9 . CASSLEWTLPLHF TGTGCCAGCAGCTTAGAATGGACACTCCCCCTCCACTTT
TRBJ1-1 . TRBV9 . CASSAWGGGTEAFF TGTGCCAGCAGCGCGTGGGGGGGAGGAACTGAAGCTTTCTTT
TRBJ2-7 . TRBV9 . CASARGGNEQYF TGTGCCAGCGCCAGGGGAGGGAACGAGCAGTACTTC
TRBJ2-7 TRBD2 TRBV5-1 few CASSPTGGMGYEQYF TGCGCCAGCAGCCCAACGGGGGGTATGGGTTACGAGCAGTACTTC
TRBJ2-1 . TRBV4-2 . CASSQDGGGNGEQFF TGTGCCAGCAGCCAAGATGGCGGGGGCAACGGTGAGCAGTTCTTC
TRBJ2-1 TRBD2 TRBV7-2 . CASSLSGGRAWGEQFF TGTGCCAGCAGCTTATCGGGCGGGAGGGCTTGGGGTGAGCAGTTCTTC
TRBJ1-5 TRBD1 TRBV2 . CASSEETGGGQPQHF TGTGCCAGCAGTGAGGAGACAGGGGGGGGTCAGCCCCAGCATTTT
TRBJ1-4 . TRBV7-9 . CASSQAPRNEKLFF TGTGCCAGCAGCCAAGCCCCCCGAAATGAAAAACTGTTTTTT
TRBJ1-6 TRBD1 TRBV27 once CASRTARQGSSPLHF TGTGCCAGCAGGACAGCGAGACAGGGTTCCTCACCCCTCCACTTT
TRBJ1-5 TRBD1 TRBV30 . CAWSAGQGRQPQHF TGTGCCTGGAGTGCCGGACAGGGGAGGCAGCCCCAGCATTTT
TRBJ2-7 TRBD1 TRBV6-5 . CASRPGTGEREQYF TGTGCCAGCAGACCGGGGACAGGGGAGCGTGAGCAGTACTTC
TRBJ1-2 . TRBV2 . CASSSDGGYGYTF TGTGCCAGCAGTTCGGACGGGGGCTATGGCTACACCTTC
TRBJ2-7 . TRBV7-6 . CASSPTGGGQYF TGTGCCAGCAGCCCGACGGGGGGCGGGCAGTACTTC
TRBJ1-2 . TRBV13 large CASSPRRLGEVAGYTF TGTGCCAGCAGCCCCAGACGGCTCGGGGAAGTAGCTGGCTACACCTTC
TRBJ1-6 . TRBV5-4 . CASSLGRIDNSPLHF TGTGCCAGCAGCTTGGGCAGGATCGATAATTCACCCCTCCACTTT
TRBJ2-1 TRBD2 TRBV6-5 . CASSYSGGGAREQFF TGTGCCAGCAGTTACTCTGGCGGGGGGGCGAGGGAGCAGTTCTTC
TRBJ1-1 . TRBV6-1 few CASSQGLNTEAFF TGTGCCAGCAGCCAGGGATTAAACACTGAAGCTTTCTTT
TRBJ2-3 TRBD2 TRBV7-2 once CASSLVGAGRGGRNTQYF TGTGCCAGCAGCTTAGTTGGGGCGGGTCGCGGGGGGAGGAATACGCAGTATTTT
TRBJ2-1 TRBD2 TRBV11-2 . CASSLGGTNNEQFF TGTGCCAGCAGCTTAGGGGGGACTAACAATGAGCAGTTCTTC
TRBJ2-1 . TRBV9 . CASSPGPLPGESYNEQFF TGTGCCAGCAGCCCAGGACCCTTACCGGGAGAATCCTACAATGAGCAGTTCTTC
TRBJ2-1 TRBD1 TRBV29-1 . CSDGQGAYNEQFF TGCAGCGACGGACAGGGCGCCTACAATGAGCAGTTCTTC
TRBJ2-7 TRBD1 TRBV5-1 . CASSQLQGVSSYEQYF TGCGCCAGCAGCCAATTACAGGGGGTGAGCTCCTACGAGCAGTACTTC
TRBJ2-1 . TRBV7-9 . CASSFQWSEQFF TGTGCCAGCAGCTTCCAGTGGAGTGAGCAGTTCTTC
TRBJ1-6 TRBD1 TRBV6-6 . CASSYKEGAVKSLHF TGTGCCAGCAGTTACAAAGAGGGGGCTGTTAAATCCCTCCACTTT